The rows below give T cell receptor beta chains drawn from one sample of a study of T-cell reconstitution after alpha-beta-depleted transplantation in children. TCRdb called the PCR reads again in MiXCR, with one record for every CDR3 protein. The sample records about 120,000 distinct CDR3 sequences, 10% being singletons. The sample was PBMCs, taken before TCRalphabeta/CD19-depleted stem cell transplant. The receptors here all came from a boy between 2 and 15 years old with acute lymphoblastic leukemia, due to receive a stem cell transplant. Each CDR3 is given with its conserved first and last residue. D genes are given only for firm matches. The size entry is marked missing in some rows and otherwise reads once, few, many or a size class.

CDR3nt	CDR3aa	d_gene	j_gene	v_gene	abundance
TGTGCCAGCACCAGTACGGAGGGATTCTACAATGAGCAGTTCTTC	CASTSTEGFYNEQFF	-	TRBJ2-1	TRBV12-3/TRBV12-4	many
TGTGCCAGCAGGAAGACAACCAGTGCTAGCACAGATACGCAGTATTTT	CASRKTTSASTDTQYF	-	TRBJ2-3	TRBV27	-
TGTGCCAGCAGAGAAGTCGGCGGGAGGGGACCCGGCGAGCAGTACTTC	CASREVGGRGPGEQYF	TRBD2	TRBJ2-7	TRBV6-2/TRBV6-3	few
TGTGCCAGCCGGTCACAGGGTCAGAGCTCCTACGAGCAGTACTTC	CASRSQGQSSYEQYF	-	TRBJ2-7	TRBV28	few
TGTGCTAGCAGCTTACGCGCGGGCTCTGGAAACACCATATATTTT	CASSLRAGSGNTIYF	-	TRBJ1-3	TRBV7-7	few
TGCGCCAGCAGCCAACTGGACTTTGGGGTAGCGGGAACCTACGAGCAGTACTTC	CASSQLDFGVAGTYEQYF	TRBD2	TRBJ2-7	TRBV4-1	few
TGTGCCAGCAGCCCGGGACAGGGATTTACGAACACTGAAGCTTTCTTT	CASSPGQGFTNTEAFF	TRBD1	TRBJ1-1	TRBV5-5	few
TGCAGTGCTAGCCCAGGACAGGGCTACGAGCAGTACTTC	CSASPGQGYEQYF	TRBD1	TRBJ2-7	TRBV20-1	few
TGCAGTGCTCCAATTGGAGATACGCAGTATTTT	CSAPIGDTQYF	-	TRBJ2-3	TRBV20-1	-
TGCGCCAGCAGTGCGACAGGGGCGGGTTTAATGGAGACCCAGTACTTC	CASSATGAGLMETQYF	TRBD1	TRBJ2-5	TRBV5-1	few
TGTGCCATCAGTTCGACAGGGGGCCAGAATGAGCAGTTCTTC	CAISSTGGQNEQFF	TRBD1	TRBJ2-1	TRBV10-3	many
TGTGCCAGCAGACAGACAGGGGTTAACACCGGGGAGCTGTTTTTT	CASRQTGVNTGELFF	TRBD1	TRBJ2-2	TRBV5-5	many
TGTGCCAGCAGCTTAATAGGGGGATTCTCCGAGCAGTACTTC	CASSLIGGFSEQYF	-	TRBJ2-7	TRBV7-9	-
TGTGCCAGCAGCCAAGAATGGGTAACAGATACGCAGTATTTT	CASSQEWVTDTQYF	-	TRBJ2-3	TRBV14	few
TGTGCCAGCAGCCAAGAATTAGCGGGAGTGAGGAATGAGCAGTTCTTC	CASSQELAGVRNEQFF	TRBD2	TRBJ2-1	TRBV14	-
TGCAGCGTTGCCCCCTCCGGGGAGACCCAGTACTTC	CSVAPSGETQYF	-	TRBJ2-5	TRBV29-1	-
TGCAGTGCTAGAGCTGAGTTCCGGGACAGGGACTACGAGCAGTACTTC	CSARAEFRDRDYEQYF	TRBD1	TRBJ2-7	TRBV20-1	many
TGTGCCAGCAACGCGGGGCCGGGCTACGAGCAGTACTTC	CASNAGPGYEQYF	-	TRBJ2-7	TRBV7-2	-
TGCGCCAGCAAAGGGAATCCTGGGGCCAACGTCCTGACTTTC	CASKGNPGANVLTF	-	TRBJ2-6	TRBV5-1	-
TGTGCCTGGGACCGGACAGGGGGGGTTTACAATGAGCAGTTCTTC	CAWDRTGGVYNEQFF	TRBD1	TRBJ2-1	TRBV30	few
TGCGCCAGCAGCCGAACAGGGGATGGGGCCAACGTCCTGACTTTC	CASSRTGDGANVLTF	TRBD1	TRBJ2-6	TRBV5-1	many
TGTGCCAGCAGCTCCGGGACAGAGCGACTCTTAACTTACTATGGCTACACCTTC	CASSSGTERLLTYYGYTF	TRBD1	TRBJ1-2	TRBV5-6	few
TGTGCCAGCAGCGCCCTACTAGCGGGGGGCGAGCAGTTCTTC	CASSALLAGGEQFF	TRBD2	TRBJ2-1	TRBV7-8	few
TGTGCCAGCAGCTGGGGGGGCGCGGACTATGGCTACACCTTC	CASSWGGADYGYTF	-	TRBJ1-2	TRBV5-4	-
TGTGCCAGCTTAGACAGGGGTTTTGGGTACACCATATATTTT	CASLDRGFGYTIYF	TRBD1	TRBJ1-3	TRBV7-8	few
TGTGCCAGCAGCTTAGTTGTGGTCACCGGGGAGCTGTTTTTT	CASSLVVVTGELFF	-	TRBJ2-2	TRBV7-2	many
TGTGCCAGCTCACCAAAGGCGGCTGAGCAGTTCTTC	CASSPKAAEQFF	-	TRBJ2-1	TRBV18	many